This section outlines one T cell receptor (beta chain) sequence together with its context. Per the study methods: Reference gene primer amplification yielded estimated nucleated cell counts. Sequencing used immunoSEQ multiplex PCR; TCRdb keeps in-frame clones, though not all of them. The D gene and trimming were derived from the DNA, and the V and J assignments and clone size from that table. The profile shows under 140,000 clones, around nine tenths of them singletons. V lost 5 bases and J lost 8, with 18 bases in between. This CDR3 spans 15 amino acids. Germline CDR1 MNHEY, CDR2 SVGAGI. These data belong to a study of blood T cell repertoires in COVID-19. Study overall: COVID-19 samples, acute and convalescent, were from the United States, Italy and Spain. T cells, B-cell-depleted T cells, or PBMCs provided the cDNA or gDNA that served as material.

The gene calls are TRBV6-5 and TRBJ1-4, with TRBD1 as a possible D gene (6 bases). Sequences were obtained from peripheral blood. This TCR was recovered from a human donor in a cohort sampled during active COVID-19. CDR3 residues: CASSPNDRRGEKLFF. For the CDR3, the DNA is TGTGCCAGCAGTCCTAATGACAGGCGCGGAGAAAAACTGTTTTTT.